The 25 T cell receptor beta chains below come from one sample, sequenced in a study of PD-1 blockade in classical Hodgkin lymphoma. Method: immunoSEQ multiplex PCR; TCRdb's copy keeps in-frame clones and lacks some. The sample has 10,000 to 15,000 clones, roughly 84% seen once; the top ten hold about 24%. Autologous stem cell transplantation was followed by relapse in every patient, and brentuximab vedotin exposure varied. By magnetic negative selection, CD8+ T cells were isolated from the thawed PBMCs. Here the sequenced sample was CD8+ T cells from blood, taken at baseline. The origin of the receptors is a human donor with classical Hodgkin lymphoma.

The chain couples TRBV19 to TRBJ2-7; weak D call: TRBD1 (6 bases). Germline values: CDR1 LNHDA, CDR2 SQIVND (reference sequence). CDR3 length: 13 residues. V was clipped by 8 bases and J by 3 bases, with 14 bases between them. The DNA of the CDR3 is TGTGCCAGTGGCCCCGTGACAGGCTACGAGCAGTACTTC. Translation: CASGPVTGYEQYF.

This clone was seen a handful of times. The chain has TRBV28 and TRBJ1-2; 8 bases agree with TRBD1. The V gene's germline CDR1 is MDHEN and CDR2 SYDVKM. V was clipped by 7 bases and J by 8 bases; unmatched bases: 6. The CDR3 has 12 amino acids. The CDR3 protein is CASTDRAPGYTF. CDR3 in DNA: TGTGCCAGCACGGACAGGGCGCCCGGCTACACCTTC.

This clone was observed a handful of times. This rearrangement joins TRBV28 to TRBJ1-6; D is ambiguous. Germline CDR1 is MDHEN and CDR2 is SYDVKM. V lost 7 bases and J 7 bases, leaving 11 bases between the germline ends. This CDR3 comprises 13 residues. CDR3 in DNA: TGTGCCAGCACCGGGCTAGGAAATTCACCCCTCCACTTT. Encoded protein: CASTGLGNSPLHF.

The chain is built from TRBV5-4 and TRBJ2-7; 7 nucleotides align to TRBD1. Germline V lookup: CDR1 SGHNT, CDR2 YYREEE (reference sequence). V shed 4 bases, J shed 5 bases, and the junction held 9 bases outside the gene matches. The CDR3 has 14 residues. The CDR3 region is CASSPYRGKNEQYF. The DNA for the CDR3 is TGTGCCAGCAGCCCCTACAGGGGCAAAAACGAGCAGTACTTC.

This clone occurred once. This chain uses TRBV28 with TRBJ1-1; 11 bases agree with TRBD1. After removal of 5 bases from V and 5 bases from J, the junction contained 7 bases not matched to a gene. Germline values: CDR1 MDHEN, CDR2 SYDVKM. This CDR3 has 15 amino acids. CDR3 sequence: CASSLPGQGGTEAFF. The CDR3 DNA sequence: TGTGCCAGCAGTCTCCCGGGACAGGGGGGGACTGAAGCTTTCTTT.

This clone was recorded a few times. The chain is built from TRBV7-9 and TRBJ1-2; tentative D call: TRBD1 (6 bases). Deletions cut 8 bases from V and 8 bases from J, with 15 bases between. The CDR3 is made up of 12 amino acids. CDR1 and CDR2 from the germline V gene are SEHNR and FQNEAQ (reference sequence). In DNA form, the CDR3 reads TGTGCCAGCTTGGGGGCGTCGGGCGGCTACACCTTC. It codes for CASLGASGGYTF.

J is TRBJ2-7 and V is TRBV7-9; possible D gene TRBD1, 6 bases. V lost 4 bases to trimming and J lost 4 bases, with 14 bases between them. The CDR3 is 14 residues long. The V gene's germline CDR1 is SEHNR and CDR2 FQNEAQ (reference sequence). CDR3 nucleotides: TGTGCCAGCAGCTCAAACAGGGTGGGATACGAGCAGTACTTC. Translated: CASSSNRVGYEQYF.

The chain carries TRBV20-1 and TRBJ2-1; possible D gene TRBD2, 6 bases. CDR3 size: 11 residues. Germline V gives CDR1 DFQATT, CDR2 SNEGSKA (reference sequence). V lost 6 bases, J lost 6 bases, and 9 bases lay in between. The CDR3 nucleotides are TGCAGTGCAAGACTAGTCAATGAGCAGTTCTTC. Protein product: CSARLVNEQFF.

The genes are TRBV27 and TRBJ2-5; D is uncertain. V lost 3 bases and J lost 2, with 7 bases in between. Germline CDR1 and CDR2: MNHEY and SMNVEV (reference sequence). CDR3 length: 13 amino acids. This chain's CDR3 is CASSLIEQETQYF. CDR3 sequence (DNA): TGTGCCAGCAGTTTGATAGAGCAAGAGACCCAGTACTTC.

This chain links TRBV11-2 with TRBJ1-1; no firm D call. CDR3 length equals 13 residues. Germline CDR1 SGHAT, CDR2 FQNNGV. The V end was cut by 0 bases, the J end by 8 bases, with 10 bases between. CDR3 region: CASSLDPGREAFF. CDR3 coding DNA: TGTGCCAGCAGCTTAGATCCGGGGAGAGAAGCTTTCTTT.

The gene calls are TRBV7-4 and TRBJ2-5; 12 bases agree with TRBD1. Germline values: CDR1 SGHVT, CDR2 SQSDAQ. Trimming cost V 1 base and J 5 bases; bases outside gene matches: 8. The CDR3 runs to 17 residues. The CDR3 protein is CASSLEGTGGAGETQYF. For the CDR3, the DNA is TGTGCCAGCAGCTTAGAAGGGACAGGGGGCGCCGGGGAGACCCAGTACTTC. Full variable domain (missing parts from reference TRBV7-4 and TRBJ2-5): GAGVSQSPRYKVAKRGRDVALRCDSISGHVTLYWYRQTLGQGSEVLTYSQSDAQRDKSGRPSGRFSAERPERSVSTLKIQRTEQGDSAVYLCASSLEGTGGAGETQYFGPGTRLLVL.

V gene TRBV11-1 combines with J gene TRBJ1-1; D remains unclear. This CDR3 has 11 amino acids. Germline CDR1 reads SGHAT; CDR2 reads FQDESV (reference sequence). The ends were cut back, 5 bases at V and 6 bases at J, with 7 bases in the middle. The CDR3 DNA reads TGTGCCAGCAGCCTACAAGCTGAAGCTTTCTTT. Encoded protein: CASSLQAEAFF.

The chain couples TRBV4-3 to TRBJ2-2, with D perhaps given as TRBD1 or TRBD2 (7 bases each). The CDR3 totals 14 residues. Germline V gene data show CDR1 as LGHNA and CDR2 as YSLEER. Trimming stripped 8 bases from V and 5 bases from J, with 15 bases between. The CDR3 loop is CASQGGEWTGELFF. The DNA for the CDR3 is TGCGCCAGCCAGGGGGGGGAGTGGACCGGGGAGCTGTTTTTT.

The chain couples TRBV5-1 to TRBJ1-2, with a tentative D call TRBD1 (5 bases). This CDR3 is built from 16 residues. Germline V gene data show CDR1 as SGHRS and CDR2 as YFSETQ. Trimming removed 4 bases at V and 2 bases at J, with 18 bases between. For the CDR3, the DNA is TGCGCCAGCAGCCCCAGAGAGACAGCGCCAAACTATGGCTACACCTTC. It encodes CASSPRETAPNYGYTF.

The chain combines TRBV5-6 with TRBJ1-2; no clear D. CDR3 length: 15 amino acids. V was shortened by 0 bases and J by 1 base, with 10 bases between the two germline ends. CDR1 and CDR2 (germline): SGHDT, YYEEEE. The CDR3 is CASSLDILGNYGYTF. Written as DNA, the CDR3 is TGTGCCAGCAGCTTGGACATCCTGGGTAACTATGGCTACACCTTC. Variable domain in full (rest from reference TRBV5-6 and TRBJ1-2): DAGVTQSPTHLIKTRGQQVTLRCSPKSGHDTVSWYQQALGQGPQFIFQYYEEEERQRGNFPDRFSGHQFPNYSSELNVNALLLGDSALYLCASSLDILGNYGYTFGSGTRLTVV.

The chain couples TRBV7-2 to TRBJ2-7; D call uncertain. The germline gives CDR1 SGHTA, CDR2 FQGNSA. The CDR3 consists of 16 residues. With 3 bases removed from V and 2 bases from J, the gap between germline ends came to 17 bases. CDR3 in DNA: TGTGCCAGCAGCTTTAAGCTGGCGGTAATCCCCTACGAGCAGTACTTC. It translates to CASSFKLAVIPYEQYF.

This clone occurred a few times. The V gene is TRBV28, the J gene TRBJ1-2; 7 nucleotides match TRBD1. J gave up 8 bases and V 6 bases, and 12 bases lay outside the gene matches. Germline V gives CDR1 MDHEN, CDR2 SYDVKM. CDR3 size: 14 residues. The CDR3 nucleotides are TGTGCCAGCAGATCGGGACAGCCCTTAGGAGGCTACACCTTC. Translating gives CASRSGQPLGGYTF.

The chain has TRBV19 and TRBJ1-5; D is ambiguous. From germline, CDR1 is LNHDA and CDR2 SQIVND (reference sequence). The CDR3 has 14 amino acids. Trimming took off 8 bases at V and 1 base at J, with 12 bases between the two ends. CDR3 DNA: TGTGCCAGTTGGAGCTCCCTCAGCAATCAGCCCCAGCATTTT. This sequence encodes CASWSSLSNQPQHF.

The chain combines TRBV19 with TRBJ2-1, with TRBD2 identical over 7 bases. J gave up 5 bases and V 5 bases, and 9 bases lay outside the gene matches. This CDR3 spans 15 amino acids. CDR1 and CDR2 from the germline V gene are LNHDA and SQIVND (reference sequence). The CDR3 DNA reads as TGTGCCAGTAGTTTCCCGGGGGGAGGGGACAATGAGCAGTTCTTC. Translating it yields CASSFPGGGDNEQFF.

The chain combines TRBV29-1 with TRBJ2-7, with 9 bases fitting TRBD2. The length of the CDR3 is 12 residues. From germline, CDR1 is SQVTM and CDR2 ANQGSEA. Germline trimming cut 6 bases from V and 2 bases from J; bases unmatched to any gene: 2. The CDR3: CSVSSGTYEQYF. CDR3 bases: TGCAGCGTCTCTAGCGGGACCTACGAGCAGTACTTC.

The CDR3 reads CASSQARTYNSPLHF. DNA for the CDR3: TGCGCCAGCAGCCAAGCACGGACTTATAATTCACCCCTCCACTTT. The chain combines TRBV4-3 with TRBJ1-6; D remains ambiguous. Germline CDR1 reads LGHNA; CDR2 reads YSLEER. With 1 base removed from V and 4 bases from J, the gap between germline ends came to 8 bases. There are 15 residues in the CDR3.

The chain carries TRBV30 and TRBJ1-2; TRBD1 aligns across 7 bases. Germline V gene lookup returns CDR1 GTSNPN and CDR2 SVGIG (reference sequence). This CDR3 spans 12 amino acids. V was pared by 4 bases and J by 5 bases, with 4 bases of the junction left unmatched. This chain's CDR3 is CAWTRDSYGYTF. CDR3 nucleotide sequence: TGTGCCTGGACCCGGGACAGTTATGGCTACACCTTC. Full variable domain (outside the CDR3, taken from reference TRBV30 and TRBJ1-2): SQTIHQWPATLVQPVGSPLSLECTVEGTSNPNLYWYRQAAGRGLQLLFYSVGIGQISSEVPQNLSASRPQDRQFILSSKKLLLSDSGFYLCAWTRDSYGYTFGSGTRLTVV.

This clone was recorded only once. The rearrangement links TRBV19 to TRBJ2-1; D assignment may be TRBD1 or TRBD2 (6 bases each). This CDR3 comprises 13 residues. V gave up 5 bases and J gave up 9 bases, with 14 bases separating them. Germline CDR1 reads LNHDA; CDR2 reads SQIVND (reference sequence). In DNA form, the CDR3 reads TGTGCCAGTAGTGGTGGGGGGCTGATTGAGCAGTTCTTC. Amino acids: CASSGGGLIEQFF.

The V gene is TRBV28, the J gene TRBJ2-2; 8 bases line up with TRBD1. The CDR3 loop spans 15 amino acids. V gave up 6 bases and J gave up 7 bases; unmatched junction bases: 10. Per germline, CDR1 MDHEN and CDR2 SYDVKM. Here the CDR3 reads CASSPPTGVNGELFF. DNA for the CDR3: TGTGCCAGCAGCCCCCCGACAGGGGTTAACGGGGAGCTGTTTTTT.

CDR3 sequence reads: CASSSIGTEETQYF. The CDR3, as DNA: TGTGCCAGCAGCTCGATAGGGACAGAAGAGACCCAGTACTTC. V usage is TRBV7-3 and J usage is TRBJ2-5; the match to TRBD1 covers 7 bases. Germline trimming cut 4 bases from V and 3 bases from J; bases unmatched to any gene: 5. The V gene's germline CDR1 is SGHTA and CDR2 FQGTGA. The length of the CDR3 is 14 residues.